Reported below is one TCR beta chain. Its antigen is unidentified. Germline V gives CDR1 LGHDT, CDR2 YNNKEL (reference sequence). The CDR3 runs to 14 residues. Deletions cut 4 bases from V and 1 base from J, with 10 bases between. This specimen comes from a study of human T cells and chemical hapten exposure. Turning to the study itself: Weekly diphenylcyclopropenone doses were given to patients' scalps across the roughly 25-week study. Alopecia areata, totalis or universalis was found in mostly female patients. Study-wide findings and caveats: Relative to controls, expanded TCRs formed significantly more large CDR3 similarity clusters. As patch test score rose, PT1 expanded TCR counts tended to rise as well.

Time point denoted: patch test 3, about 24 weeks after DPC sensitization. Treatment denoted: therapeutic diphenylcyclopropenone sensitization with weekly scalp DPC. TCRdb reprocessed the RACE reads via MiXCR and lists one record per CDR3 protein. The repertoire holds about 90,000 distinct CDR3 sequences, with about a tenth as singletons. The material sequenced was whole blood, taken in connection with sensitization to the hapten diphenylcyclopropenone (DPC). This TCR derives from a young woman with alopecia areata. Some clones in this sample may be carry-over from other donors' samples. The chain employs TRBV3-1 and TRBJ1-2; no clear D gene. The CDR3 loop is CASSPRTHNYGYTF. The DNA of the CDR3 is TGTGCCAGCAGCCCGAGGACTCATAACTATGGCTACACCTTC.